This T cell receptor (beta chain) derives from a study of T-cell reconstitution after alpha-beta-depleted transplantation in children. There are many counts of this clonotype. Antigen specificity is unknown. Unique molecular identifiers featured in how the TCRbeta library was prepared. Using its own MiXCR run on the PCR reads, TCRdb lists one record per CDR3 protein. This sample has about 830,000 distinct CDR3 sequences; 15% to 20% occur once, and the top ten carry roughly 4.8%. The study's findings and limits: T-cell counts and diversity were attributed mostly to newly produced T cells one year after transplant. About two months after transplant, alpha-beta T cells reportedly came from several hundred expanded graft clones. For some patients, TCRbeta diversity was high at day 60 because of recipient T cells and thymic progenitors that survived.

The receptor was isolated from a male patient under 18 who had a stem cell transplant for acute lymphoblastic leukemia, so the T cells may come from the graft donor. This specimen consisted of PBMCs, mostly from graft donor cells, obtained 360 days after TCRalphabeta/CD19-depleted stem cell transplant.

As DNA, the CDR3 is TGTGCCAGCAGCTTGGTTAGGGTAGTTGGACTAGCGGGAGATGAAGATACGCAGTATTTT. Protein sequence: CASSLVRVVGLAGDEDTQYF. The V gene is TRBV5-6, the J gene TRBJ2-3; 13 nucleotides agree with TRBD2. This CDR3 has 20 residues. V was pared by 0 bases and J by 5 bases, with 15 bases of the junction left unmatched. In germline, CDR1 is SGHDT, CDR2 YYEEEE. Drawing the rest from reference TRBV5-6 and TRBJ2-3, the complete variable domain is DAGVTQSPTHLIKTRGQQVTLRCSPKSGHDTVSWYQQALGQGPQFIFQYYEEEERQRGNFPDRFSGHQFPNYSSELNVNALLLGDSALYLCASSLVRVVGLAGDEDTQYFGPGTRLTVL.